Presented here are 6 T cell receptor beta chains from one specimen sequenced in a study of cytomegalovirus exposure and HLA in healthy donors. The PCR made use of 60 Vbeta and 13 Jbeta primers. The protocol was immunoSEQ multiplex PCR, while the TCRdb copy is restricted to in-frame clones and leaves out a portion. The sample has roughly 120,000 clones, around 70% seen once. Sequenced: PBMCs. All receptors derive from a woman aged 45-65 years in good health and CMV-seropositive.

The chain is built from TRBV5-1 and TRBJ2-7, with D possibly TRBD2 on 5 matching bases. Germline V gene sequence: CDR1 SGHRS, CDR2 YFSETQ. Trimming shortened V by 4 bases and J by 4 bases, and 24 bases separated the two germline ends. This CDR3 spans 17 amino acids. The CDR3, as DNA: TGCGCCAGCAGCCTGGCGGGTAGGATGGTCCCCCCGTACGAGCAGTACTTC. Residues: CASSLAGRMVPPYEQYF. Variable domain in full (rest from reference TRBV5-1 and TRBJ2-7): KAGVTQTPRYLIKTRGQQVTLSCSPISGHRSVSWYQQTPGQGLQFLFEYFSETQRNKGNFPGRFSGRQFSNSRSEMNVSTLELGDSALYLCASSLAGRMVPPYEQYFGPGTRLTVT.

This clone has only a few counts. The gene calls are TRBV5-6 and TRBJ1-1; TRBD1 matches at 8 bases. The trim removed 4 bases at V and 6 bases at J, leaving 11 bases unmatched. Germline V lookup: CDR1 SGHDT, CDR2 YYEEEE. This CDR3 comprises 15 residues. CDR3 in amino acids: CASSRYGQGSAEAFF. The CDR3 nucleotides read TGTGCCAGCAGCCGTTATGGACAGGGTTCGGCTGAAGCTTTCTTT.

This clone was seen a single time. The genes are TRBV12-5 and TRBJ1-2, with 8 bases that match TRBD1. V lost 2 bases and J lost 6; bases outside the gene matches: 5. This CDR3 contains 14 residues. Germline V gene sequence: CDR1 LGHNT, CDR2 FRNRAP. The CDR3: CASGLPGQAHGYTF. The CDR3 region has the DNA TGTGCTAGTGGTTTGCCGGGACAGGCCCATGGCTACACCTTC.

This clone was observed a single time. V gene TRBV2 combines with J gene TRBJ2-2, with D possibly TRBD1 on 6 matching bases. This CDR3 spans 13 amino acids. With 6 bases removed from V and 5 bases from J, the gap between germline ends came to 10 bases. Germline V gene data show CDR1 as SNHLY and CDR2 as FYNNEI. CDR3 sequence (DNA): TGTGCCAGCAGGTGGACAGAGACCGGGGAGCTGTTTTTT. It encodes CASRWTETGELFF. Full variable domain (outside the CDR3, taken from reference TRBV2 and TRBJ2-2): EPEVTQTPSHQVTQMGQEVILRCVPISNHLYFYWYRQILGQKVEFLVSFYNNEISEKSEIFDDQFSVERPDGSNFTLKIRSTKLEDSAMYFCASRWTETGELFFGEGSRLTVL.

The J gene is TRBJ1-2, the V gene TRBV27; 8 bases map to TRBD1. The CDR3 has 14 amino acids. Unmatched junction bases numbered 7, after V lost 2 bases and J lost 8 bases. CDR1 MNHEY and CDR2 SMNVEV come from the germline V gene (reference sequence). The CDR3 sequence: CASSLQGAGMGYTF. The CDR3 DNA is TGTGCCAGCAGTTTACAGGGGGCCGGGATGGGCTACACCTTC.

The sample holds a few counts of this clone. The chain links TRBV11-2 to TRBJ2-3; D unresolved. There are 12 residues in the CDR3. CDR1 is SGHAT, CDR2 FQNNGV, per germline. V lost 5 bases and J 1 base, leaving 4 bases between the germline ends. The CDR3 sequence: CASSLGTDTQYF. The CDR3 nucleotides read TGTGCCAGCAGCCTCGGCACAGATACGCAGTATTTT.